What follows describes a single T cell receptor beta chain. Its antigen is unknown. This entry is derived from a study of beta chain features in type 1 diabetes. About the study: Healthy donors, compared against patients, showed similar age, gender and cell yields. General observations from the study: The VDJ junctions of type 1 diabetes patients carried fewer insertions and more deletions. Shortening that was moderate but significant affected the TCRB CDR3s of Type 1 diabetes patients in all four CD4+ subsets.

Sequencing targeted expressed TCRB transcripts, as all isolated RNA had been reverse transcribed. The repertoire was sequenced with immunoSEQ multiplex PCR; TCRdb's copy has only in-frame clones and lacks some. The data hold more than 250,000 clones, with roughly 22% observed a single time. Post-sort purity exceeded 98% for all sorted populations. The source of this sequence is a woman between 35 and 50 years old with type 1 diabetes. The sequenced material came from naive CD4+ T cells from blood.

As DNA, the CDR3 is TGTGCCAGCAAGCCTCGGGAATGGACCCCCGACTACGAGCAGTACTTC. Translation gives CASKPREWTPDYEQYF. This chain uses TRBV28 with TRBJ2-7, with D possibly TRBD2 on 5 matching bases. CDR3 length: 16 amino acids. The germline V gene encodes CDR1 MDHEN and CDR2 SYDVKM. The V and J ends lost 7 bases and 3 bases respectively, with 22 bases between them.